This T cell receptor (beta chain) was retrieved from a study of Graves' ophthalmopathy and Graves' hyperthyroidism (dated by TCRdb to 2016 to 2019). In terms of the full investigation: Peripheral blood was collected before any treatment was given, at the time of initial diagnosis. To tell Graves' ophthalmopathy apart from Graves' hyperthyroidism, and to predict which patients would progress to ophthalmopathy, the study relied on TCR beta repertoire signatures. In total, under 150 blood samples were TCR-sequenced: around 42 ophthalmopathy, 75 hyperthyroidism and some 17 hyperthyroidism-to-ophthalmopathy patients. To explore V-J signatures that distinguish ophthalmopathy from hyperthyroidism, a discovery set of about a hundred patients was enrolled, made up of around 40 with ophthalmopathy and 57 with stable hyperthyroidism. An independent validation cohort comprised under 20 hyperthyroidism patients and 17 patients who later progressed from hyperthyroidism to ophthalmopathy. In roughly 6 hyperthyroidism patients, the T-cell repertoires found in thyroid tissue were compared with those found in blood. Following sampling, methimazole starting at 30 mg daily was administered to hyperthyroidism patients, and high-dose intravenous methylprednisolone was administered to ophthalmopathy patients.

Regarding this clonotype: The antigen it recognizes is unknown. The junction shows a germline mismatch at one end, possibly a read error.

The CDR3, from cysteine to phenylalanine, totals 11 residues. This entry keeps only the CDR3 DNA: 33 bases, framed from base 1. CDR1 and CDR2, per the germline V gene, are SQVTM and ANQGSEA. For repertoire sequencing, TCR beta CDR3 regions were amplified from RNA transcripts. HTBI primers and the Qiagen OneStep RT-PCR kit were used in a first-round RT-PCR, which was followed by a second-round multiplex PCR, size selection and purification. Libraries were sequenced on an Illumina HiSeq2000 using paired-end 100 bp reads. The authors' pipeline ran thus. Reads were processed with SOAPnuke, discarding reads with adapters, uncalled bases, mean Phred below 15, or no exact constant-primer or identifier match. COPE v1.2.5 was used to merge the high-quality paired reads. Unique nucleotide sequences were defined as clonotypes and aligned to IMGT TRB V, D and J references using MiTCR v1.1. The analysis was limited to V-J combinations with a frequency above 0.0001, which together covered more than 98% of repertoires. For each V-J combination, a TCR clonal expansion and chaos score was defined as F50 clonal expansion divided by the chaos observed in the TCRdist matrix. Welch's t-statistics and random forest were used to reduce the features to about 12 V-J combinations, which were then used as input to a naive Bayes classifier. Thyroid-blood repertoire similarity was quantified with the Morisita-Horn index. Using fastp at Q25 and MiXCR, TCRdb reprocessed the public reads and kept productive beta chains. Each CDR3 protein appears once, grouped with its most common genes and DNA. It is TCRdb's table, rather than the study itself, that gives the V and J calls and clone size. This sample holds hundreds of thousands of distinct CDR3 sequences; about 40% were observed only once. The ten largest clones add up to about 3.3% of the sample.

Patients with ophthalmopathy had moderately to severely active disease, with a Clinical Activity Score of 3 or more, a NOSPECS grade of 4 or more, and a disease duration of less than 3 months. Patients were excluded if they had other autoimmune diseases, uncontrolled infections, pregnancy or lactation. Diagnosis relied on clinical symptoms, serum thyroxine, TRAb, thyroid ultrasound and orbital computed tomography. Using Ficoll-Paque density gradient centrifugation, PBMCs were isolated from about 9.2 ml of fresh peripheral blood. Total RNA was extracted with Trizol reagent and quality-checked on an Agilent 2100 Bioanalyzer. Overall study results and their limits: In cross-validation, the 13-signature model distinguished ophthalmopathy from stable hyperthyroidism with about 88% sensitivity and 81.08% specificity, and in the test set the corresponding values were roughly 80% and 76%. Most expanded thyroid clonotypes with frequency above 0.001 were also detected in blood, suggesting blood repertoires may reflect the thyroid immune response. In validation, the model predicted ophthalmopathy progression with about 70% sensitivity and 72.22% specificity; more than ten predicted patients were CT-confirmed with GO in a median of approximately 6.5 months. Sample size was not predetermined statistically, and investigators were not blinded to group allocation.

The sample taken for sequencing was peripheral blood. The source of this sequence is an adult man with Graves' ophthalmopathy. The sequence links TRBV29-1 to TRBJ2-6, with the D call tentatively TRBD1 or TRBD2, each fitting 5 bases. Here is the DNA: TGCAGCGTTGATGGGGGTGTCACTGAAGCTTTC. This gives the protein CSVDGGVTEAF. The CDR3, completed at both ends by the reference TRBV29-1 and TRBJ2-6 genes, gives the full variable domain SAVISQKPSRDICQRGTSLTIQCQVDSQVTMMFWYRQQPGQSLTLIATANQGSEATYESGFVIDKFPISRPNLTFSTLTVSNMSPEDSSIYLCSVDGGVTEAFGAGSRLTVL.